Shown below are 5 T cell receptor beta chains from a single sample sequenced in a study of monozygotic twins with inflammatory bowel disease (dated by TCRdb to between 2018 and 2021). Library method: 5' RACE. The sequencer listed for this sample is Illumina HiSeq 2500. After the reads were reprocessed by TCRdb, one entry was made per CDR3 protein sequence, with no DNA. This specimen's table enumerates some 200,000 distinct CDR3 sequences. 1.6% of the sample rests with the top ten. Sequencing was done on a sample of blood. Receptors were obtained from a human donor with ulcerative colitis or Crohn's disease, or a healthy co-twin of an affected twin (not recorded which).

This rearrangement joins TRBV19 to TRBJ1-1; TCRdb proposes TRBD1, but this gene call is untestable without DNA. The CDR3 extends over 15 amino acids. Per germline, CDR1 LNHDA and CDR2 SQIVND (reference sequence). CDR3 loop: CASSIVAGGNTEAFF.

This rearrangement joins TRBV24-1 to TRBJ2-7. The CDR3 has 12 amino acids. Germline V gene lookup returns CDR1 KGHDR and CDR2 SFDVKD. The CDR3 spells CATSDPRDEQYF.

The CDR3 reads CASSLAGGSLNTEAFF. The V gene is TRBV11-1, the J gene TRBJ1-1; lacking DNA, the TRBD1 call made by TCRdb goes unchecked. This CDR3 is built from 16 residues. Germline lookup yields CDR1 SGHAT and CDR2 FQDESV (reference sequence).

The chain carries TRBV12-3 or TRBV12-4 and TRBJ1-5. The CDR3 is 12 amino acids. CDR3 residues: CASSPINQPQHF.

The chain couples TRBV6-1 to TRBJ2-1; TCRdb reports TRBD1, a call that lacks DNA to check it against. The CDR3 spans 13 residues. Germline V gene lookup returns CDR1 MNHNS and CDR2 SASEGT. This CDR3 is CASRVSQGNEQFF.